This T cell receptor beta chain was recovered during a study of cytomegalovirus exposure and HLA in healthy donors. Trimming stripped 0 bases from V and 8 bases from J, with 11 bases between. The germline CDR1 and CDR2 sequences are LGHNA and YSLEER. The CDR3 is 14 residues long. Amplification used 60 Vbeta primers and 13 Jbeta primers. How the authors handled the data: Later reanalysis found 80 million or so unique TCR beta chains, around 10 million of them shared. Clones were sequenced by immunoSEQ multiplex PCR, and TCRdb holds only the in-frame ones, with some missing. V, J and clone size reflect that table, while D and trimming were determined from the DNA. Among about 140,000 clones listed, around 80% were seen once.

This chain uses TRBV4-3 with TRBJ2-1; D possibly corresponds to TRBD1 (6 bases). Sequencing used PBMCs. The TCR was taken from a male donor in good health and CMV-seronegative. In nucleotides, the CDR3 is TGCGCCAGCAGCCAAGAGGGCAGGGGACATGAGCAGTTCTTC. It specifies CASSQEGRGHEQFF.